Sequencing of this TCR beta chain was carried out in a study of PD-L1 blockade in urothelial cancer (dated by TCRdb to 2016 to 2017). As for the study more broadly: Therapy was started in about 2014 for all patients, and atezolizumab 1,200 mg was administered intravenously every 3 weeks. About 85% of the roughly 29 patients were identified as males with urothelial cancer of bladder origin, and a prior smoking history was reported by 18 of 29 patients. Patients had an ECOG performance status of 0 or 1 and had received between 0 and 3 prior chemotherapy regimens. Blood samples were analyzed 3 weeks after the start of treatment (second dose) and 6 weeks after the start of treatment. Blood samples gave median yields of around 150,000 T cells and approximately 80,000 unique TCRs, along with a median clonality of 0.080. Somatic, immune and clinical correlates of response to PD-L1 blockade with atezolizumab in urothelial cancer were the focus of an exploratory multi-omic analysis. Pretreatment tumor samples, along with matched peripheral blood serially collected before and after atezolizumab treatment, were subjected to TCR sequencing. Durable clinical benefit was defined as a progression-free survival longer than 6 months, and TCR features were additionally tested against progression-free survival and overall survival. In the same patients who had TCR sequencing, pretreatment tumors also underwent whole exome sequencing and RNA sequencing. Durable clinical benefit was achieved by nine patients and was not achieved by 20 patients. Just over 28 patients had pretreatment blood TCR-seq, some 25 had at least one posttreatment blood collection, and some 25 had tumor TCR-seq.

General study outcomes and caveats: Because of the small sample size (n = 29) and the many exploratory analyses performed, the results are intended to be regarded as hypothesis-generating. At 3 weeks after the start of treatment, tumor-associated TCR clones in peripheral blood had expanded more in patients with durable benefit (n of about 20, p = 0.022). A pretreatment peripheral blood TCR clonality below the median was linked to improved progression-free and overall survival.

CDR3 length: 14 amino acids, cysteine to phenylalanine. The entry retains the CDR3 DNA only, 42 bases that are in frame from base 1. Based on the germline V gene, the CDR1 and CDR2 sequences are SQVTM and ANQGSEA. The junction shows trimming of 4 bases on V and 4 bases on J, and the gene matches do not reach 9 bases of it. This clone is medium-sized (0.01 to 0.1%) in its sample. Its antigen is unknown. Per-base qualities were not stored, and no clone one base away is much larger. Synthetic TCR analog templates were spiked into each PCR so that absolute template abundance could be estimated from read counts. The immunoSEQ assay was used to amplify TCRbeta CDR3 regions from genomic DNA with bias-controlled V and J gene primers. Sequencing of rearranged TCRbeta segments was done at approximately 20X coverage. Per the source publication's procedure: Sequencing errors were corrected by clustering and CDR3s were annotated against IMGT to assign V, D and J genes. Downstream analyses used only productive TCRbeta rearrangements and left out out-of-frame or stop-codon sequences. To compute clonality, Shannon entropy was normalized by the log of the number of unique productive sequences and then subtracted from one. Fisher's exact test with Benjamini-Hochberg correction, using a cutoff of adjusted p below 0.01, was how clones that differed between time points or between blood and tumor were identified. Imported from immuneACCESS, the table was reduced by TCRdb to in-frame sequences with V and J called. These copies leave out some clones; in studies compared against another copy, an unresolved V gene accounts for under half, and the cause of the remainder is not known. V, J and clone size are those of that table, while D and trimming were read from the DNA. The sample contains about 63,000 clones, about 86% of them found a single time. About 2.9% of the sample goes to the ten largest clones.

This specimen's time point label, interpreted: pretreatment peripheral blood. A cohort of around 28 patients with locally advanced or metastatic urothelial carcinoma, treated at Memorial Sloan Kettering on a trial protocol, was included. Peripheral blood mononuclear cells were collected pretreatment and during treatment, with between 1 and 8 total time points per patient. The Qiagen DNeasy Blood extraction kit was used to purify genomic DNA from total PBMCs and tumor samples. PBMCs were collected pretreatment and during treatment, and were isolated and stored as previously described. This clonotype originated in a man between 70 and 80 years old with urothelial cancer. The sequenced sample was PBMCs, obtained around atezolizumab (anti-PD-L1) treatment. This chain is built from TRBV29-1 and TRBJ1-1, with 7 bases matching TRBD1. The CDR3 reads CSVAQGGSSTEAFF. The sequenced DNA: TGCAGCGTTGCGCAGGGGGGAAGTTCCACTGAAGCTTTCTTT.